This record concerns one TCR beta chain sequence. The sample belongs to a study of T cell clonotyping in hematopoietic cell transplantation. This CDR3 is built from 17 residues. V was shortened by 2 bases and J by 2 bases, with 18 bases between the two germline ends. Germline CDR1 SNHLY, CDR2 FYNNEI. Assay: immunoSEQ multiplex PCR; the TCRdb copy retains only in-frame clones and omits some. The repertoire holds about 15,000 clones, 86% seen once, with 9.5% to 15% in the top ten. The receptor's source is a male patient between 50 and 60 years old who had an allogeneic stem cell transplant from an unrelated donor, so T cells may come from the graft donor. Some clones in this sample may be carry-over from other donors' samples. The source was PBMCs, collected 100 days after allogeneic stem cell transplant. The chain links TRBV2 to TRBJ1-2; D gene ambiguous. The CDR3 is CASSEPFLGDTNYGYTF. The CDR3 coding sequence is TGTGCCAGCAGTGAACCCTTCCTAGGTGACACGAACTATGGCTACACCTTC.